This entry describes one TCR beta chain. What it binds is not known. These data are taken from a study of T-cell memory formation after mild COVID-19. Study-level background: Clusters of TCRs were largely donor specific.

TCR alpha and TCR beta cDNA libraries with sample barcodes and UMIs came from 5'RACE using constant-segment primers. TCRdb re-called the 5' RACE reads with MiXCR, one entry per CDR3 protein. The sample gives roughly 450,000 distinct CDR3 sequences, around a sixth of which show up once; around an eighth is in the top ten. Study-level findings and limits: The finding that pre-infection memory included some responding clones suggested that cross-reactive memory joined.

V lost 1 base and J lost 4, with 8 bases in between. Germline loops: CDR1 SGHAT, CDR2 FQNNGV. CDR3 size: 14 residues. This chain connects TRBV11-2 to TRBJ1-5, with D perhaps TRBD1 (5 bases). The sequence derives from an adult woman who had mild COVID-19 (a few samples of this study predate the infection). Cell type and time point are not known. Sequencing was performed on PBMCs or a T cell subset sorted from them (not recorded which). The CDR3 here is CASSLGWGNQPQHF. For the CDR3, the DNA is TGTGCCAGCAGCTTAGGGTGGGGGAATCAGCCCCAGCATTTT.